The text below deals with one TCR beta chain. The RNA input was roughly 0.45 to 1 ug, and it was reverse transcribed with random hexamers. TCRdb called the immunoSEQ multiplex PCR reads again in MiXCR, with one record for every CDR3 protein. The sample has 300,000 or so distinct CDR3 sequences; 92% are singletons. The sample belongs to a study of CD8 T cells in Susac syndrome. After removal of 5 bases from V and 5 bases from J, the junction contained 3 bases not matched to a gene. The CDR3 is 14 residues long. This sequence was found in a human donor with multiple sclerosis. This sequence joins TRBV12-3 or TRBV12-4 and TRBJ2-3; 11 bases match TRBD2. The sample was CD4+ T cells from PBMCs. The CDR3: CASSPGLAGDTQYF. The CDR3 nucleotides are TGTGCCAGCAGTCCTGGACTAGCGGGAGATACGCAGTATTTT.